The T cell receptor beta chain under discussion was sequenced for a study of cytomegalovirus exposure and HLA in healthy donors. General study results and limits: Most TCR sequences were uncommon, yet certain public TCRs appeared in many donors.

Amplification used 60 Vbeta primers and 13 Jbeta primers. Sequenced by immunoSEQ multiplex PCR; TCRdb stores in-frame clones only, minus some. The sample has more than 80,000 clones, roughly four fifths seen once; the top ten hold under 4.5%. The ends were cut back, 3 bases at V and 7 bases at J, with 22 bases in the middle. This CDR3 is built from 16 residues. The germline CDR1 and CDR2 sequences are SGDLS and YYNGEE. When sampled, the donors appeared nominally healthy, though they likely had unrecorded immune exposures. With regard to this clone: The antigen is unknown.

The chain has TRBV9 and TRBJ1-2, with TRBD1 as a possible D gene (6 bases). Sequencing was carried out using PBMCs. This clonotype was obtained from a female donor in good health and CMV-seropositive. This chain's CDR3 is CASSAAPDSLTGGYTF. CDR3 sequence (DNA): TGTGCCAGCAGCGCCGCTCCGGACAGCCTTACTGGTGGCTACACCTTC.